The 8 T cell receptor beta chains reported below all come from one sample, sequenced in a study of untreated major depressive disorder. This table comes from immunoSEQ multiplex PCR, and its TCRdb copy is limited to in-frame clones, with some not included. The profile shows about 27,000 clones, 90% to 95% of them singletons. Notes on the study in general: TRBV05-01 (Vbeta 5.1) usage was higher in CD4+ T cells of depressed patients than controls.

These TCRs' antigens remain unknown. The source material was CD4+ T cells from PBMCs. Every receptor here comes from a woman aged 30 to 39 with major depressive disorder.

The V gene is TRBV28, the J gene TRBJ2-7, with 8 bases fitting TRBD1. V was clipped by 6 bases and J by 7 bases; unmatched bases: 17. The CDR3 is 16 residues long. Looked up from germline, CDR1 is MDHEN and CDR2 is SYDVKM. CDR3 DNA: TGTGCCAGCAGCAGGCCGGGAGCAGGGGGCCTGAGAGAGCAGTACTTC. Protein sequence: CASSRPGAGGLREQYF.

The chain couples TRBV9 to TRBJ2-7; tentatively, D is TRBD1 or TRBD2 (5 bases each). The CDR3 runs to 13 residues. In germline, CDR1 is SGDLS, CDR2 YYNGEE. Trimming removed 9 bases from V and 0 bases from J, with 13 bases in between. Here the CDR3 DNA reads TGTGCCAACCCGGGACGTTCCTCCTACGAGCAGTACTTC. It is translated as CANPGRSSYEQYF. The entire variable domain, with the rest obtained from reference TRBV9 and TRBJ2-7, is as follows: DSGVTQTPKHLITATGQRVTLRCSPRSGDLSVYWYQQSLDQGLQFLIQYYNGEERAKGNILERFSAQQFPDLHSELNLSSLELGDSALYFCANPGRSSYEQYFGPGTRLTVT.

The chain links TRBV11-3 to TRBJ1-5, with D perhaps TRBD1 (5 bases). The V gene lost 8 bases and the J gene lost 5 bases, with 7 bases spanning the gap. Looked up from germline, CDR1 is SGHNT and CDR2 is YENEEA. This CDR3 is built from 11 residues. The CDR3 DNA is TGTGCCAGCTTCAGGGATCAGCCCCAGCATTTT. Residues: CASFRDQPQHF.

The CDR3 here is CASSRTENEKLFF. The DNA of the CDR3 is TGTGCCAGCAGCCGGACAGAGAATGAAAAACTGTTTTTT. The J gene is TRBJ1-4, the V gene TRBV7-6; D is possibly TRBD1 (6 bases). The CDR3 length is 13 residues. V lost 5 bases and J 5 bases, leaving 9 bases between the germline ends. The germline V gene encodes CDR1 SGHVS and CDR2 FNYEAQ.

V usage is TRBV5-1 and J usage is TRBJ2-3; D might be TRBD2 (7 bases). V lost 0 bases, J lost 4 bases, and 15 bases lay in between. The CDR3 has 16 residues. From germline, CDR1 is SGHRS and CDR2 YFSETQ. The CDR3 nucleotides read TGCGCCAGCAGCTTGGCCTTAAGGGGGGGATCAGATACGCAGTATTTT. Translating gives CASSLALRGGSDTQYF.

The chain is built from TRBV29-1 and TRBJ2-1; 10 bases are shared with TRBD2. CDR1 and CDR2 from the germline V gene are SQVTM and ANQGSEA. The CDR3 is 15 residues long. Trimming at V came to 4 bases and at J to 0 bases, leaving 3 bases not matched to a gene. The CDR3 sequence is CSVASGGSSYNEQFF. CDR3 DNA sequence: TGCAGCGTTGCTAGCGGGGGCAGCTCCTACAATGAGCAGTTCTTC.

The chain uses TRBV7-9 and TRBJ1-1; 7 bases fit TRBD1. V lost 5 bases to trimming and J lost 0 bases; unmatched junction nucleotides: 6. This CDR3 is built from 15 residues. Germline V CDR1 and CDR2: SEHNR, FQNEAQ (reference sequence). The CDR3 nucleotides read TGTGCCAGCAGCCAGGGACAGTTGATGAACACTGAAGCTTTCTTT. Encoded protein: CASSQGQLMNTEAFF.

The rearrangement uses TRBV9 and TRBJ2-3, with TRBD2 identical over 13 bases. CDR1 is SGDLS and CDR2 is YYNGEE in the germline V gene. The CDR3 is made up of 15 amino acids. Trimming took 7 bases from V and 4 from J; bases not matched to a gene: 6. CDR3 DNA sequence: TGTGCCAGCGGGACTAGCGGGATTCAATCAGATACGCAGTATTTT. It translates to CASGTSGIQSDTQYF.